Each of the 24 T cell receptor beta chains below was sequenced from the same sample in a study of cytomegalovirus exposure and HLA in healthy donors. PCR involved 60 Vbeta and 13 Jbeta primers. Sequenced by immunoSEQ multiplex PCR; TCRdb stores in-frame clones only, minus some. The sample consists of 150,000 to 200,000 clones, roughly 80% of them appearing once. Sequencing was carried out using PBMCs. These receptors came from a young woman in good health and CMV-seropositive.

In its sample, this clone was seen a few times. This chain links TRBV15 with TRBJ2-5, with 8 bases fitting TRBD1. The CDR3 covers 16 residues. Germline V gives CDR1 LNHNV, CDR2 YYDKDF (reference sequence). V shed 3 bases and J 4 bases; nucleotides not matched to a gene: 10. CDR3 nucleotide sequence: TGTGCCACCAGCAGGAAGACAGGGGTTGGTGCAGAGACCCAGTACTTC. Protein sequence: CATSRKTGVGAETQYF.

The genes are TRBV28 and TRBJ1-2; 9 bases agree with TRBD1. The CDR3 is 16 residues long. Germline lookup yields CDR1 MDHEN and CDR2 SYDVKM. Trimming removed 2 bases from V and 1 base from J; junction bases left unmatched: 5. The CDR3, as DNA: TGTGCCAGCAGTTTAGGGGGACAGGGCAGTAACTATGGCTACACCTTC. As protein: CASSLGGQGSNYGYTF.

This sequence joins TRBV28 and TRBJ2-1; 8 bases align to TRBD1. Germline trimming cut 2 bases from V and 1 base from J; bases unmatched to any gene: 7. In germline, CDR1 is MDHEN, CDR2 SYDVKM. This CDR3 is built from 17 residues. The DNA for the CDR3 is TGTGCCAGCAGTTTAATATCAGGGGGCTGGTCCTACAATGAGCAGTTCTTC. It encodes CASSLISGGWSYNEQFF.

The V call is TRBV9, the J call TRBJ1-2, with D perhaps matching TRBD1 (5 bases). The CDR3 consists of 14 residues. CDR1 is SGDLS and CDR2 is YYNGEE in the germline V gene. Trimming took off 0 bases at V and 8 bases at J, with 14 bases between the two ends. As DNA, the CDR3 is TGTGCCAGCAGCGTAGCCATCCGGGGGGGAGGCTACACCTTC. Translation: CASSVAIRGGGYTF.

This chain links TRBV27 with TRBJ1-4; 7 positions agree with TRBD1. Germline assignment: CDR1 MNHEY and CDR2 SMNVEV (reference sequence). The V gene end was trimmed by 5 bases and the J gene end by 4 bases; junction bases not matched to a gene: 4. The CDR3 contains 14 residues. CDR3 sequence: CASSTQGGNEKLFF. CDR3 in DNA: TGTGCCAGCAGTACCCAGGGGGGTAATGAAAAACTGTTTTTT.

The chain uses TRBV19 and TRBJ2-2, with 9 bases aligning to TRBD1. The ends lost 4 bases at V and 4 bases at J; junction bases unmatched: 7. The V gene's germline CDR1 is LNHDA and CDR2 SQIVND (reference sequence). The CDR3 length is 16 residues. CDR3 amino acids: CASSKPQGAGTGELFF. The DNA for the CDR3 is TGTGCCAGTAGTAAGCCACAGGGGGCTGGCACCGGGGAGCTGTTTTTT.

This chain links TRBV7-2 with TRBJ2-1; 8 bases line up with TRBD2. The CDR3 consists of 12 residues. V gave up 5 bases and J gave up 9 bases; unmatched junction bases: 3. Germline V gene lookup returns CDR1 SGHTA and CDR2 FQGNSA. The CDR3 DNA reads as TGTGCCAGCAGCCCCCGGGGGGGTGAGCAGTTCTTC. This sequence encodes CASSPRGGEQFF.

CDR3 nucleotides: TGTGCCAGCAGTTACGGAACGGGGGGGCCGGGCGAGCAGTACTTC. This gives the protein CASSYGTGGPGEQYF. This chain joins TRBV6-6 and TRBJ2-7, with 8 bases aligning to TRBD2. V trimming: 2 bases; J trimming: 6 bases; junction bases outside the gene matches: 9. The CDR3 is 15 amino acids. From germline, CDR1 is MNHNY and CDR2 SVGAGI (reference sequence).

The chain couples TRBV4-1 to TRBJ2-3; 9 nucleotides agree with TRBD1. With V trimmed by 6 bases and J by 4 bases, 8 bases remained unmatched. CDR1 MGHRA and CDR2 YSYEKL come from the germline V gene. The CDR3 sequence is 15 residues long. This CDR3 reads CASSPGTGMSDTQYF. DNA of the CDR3: TGCGCCAGCAGTCCCGGGACAGGGATGTCAGATACGCAGTATTTT.

The chain joins TRBV7-2 to TRBJ1-1, with D unclear. The V end was cut by 1 base, the J end by 3 bases, with 21 bases between. CDR1 and CDR2 (germline): SGHTA, FQGNSA. The CDR3 is 18 amino acids. CDR3 region: CASSLVFFGGRLDTEAFF. The CDR3 region has the DNA TGTGCCAGCAGCTTAGTCTTTTTCGGTGGGCGTTTGGACACTGAAGCTTTCTTT. Based on the CDR3 plus reference TRBV7-2 and TRBJ1-1, the full variable domain is GAGVSQSPSNKVTEKGKDVELRCDPISGHTALYWYRQSLGQGLEFLIYFQGNSAPDKSGLPSDRFSAERTGGSVSTLTIQRTQQEDSAVYLCASSLVFFGGRLDTEAFFGQGTRLTVV.

The V gene is TRBV7-8, the J gene TRBJ1-5, with a weak D call TRBD1 (6 bases). The CDR3 length is 15 residues. Germline lookup yields CDR1 SGHVS and CDR2 FQNEAQ. Trimming removed 5 bases at V and 5 bases at J, with 16 bases between. This CDR3 is CASSRGGARDQPQHF. The CDR3 nucleotides read TGTGCCAGCAGCAGGGGGGGAGCAAGGGATCAGCCCCAGCATTTT. Full variable domain (remainder filled in from reference TRBV7-8 and TRBJ1-5): GAGVSQSPRYKVAKRGQDVALRCDPISGHVSLFWYQQALGQGPEFLTYFQNEAQLDKSGLPSDRFFAERPEGSVSTLKIQRTQQEDSAVYLCASSRGGARDQPQHFGDGTRLSIL.

There are a few counts of this clone. For the CDR3, the DNA is TGCAGCGTTGAAGGCGGGACTAGCGGGGGGACAGATACGCAGTATTTT. Translation gives CSVEGGTSGGTDTQYF. The V and J genes are TRBV29-1 and TRBJ2-3; 15 bases align to TRBD2. V lost 1 base to trimming and J lost 3 bases; unmatched junction nucleotides: 2. This CDR3 region has 16 residues. The germline gives CDR1 SQVTM, CDR2 ANQGSEA.

The chain employs TRBV5-1 and TRBJ2-7; 10 nucleotides line up with TRBD1. The J segment lost 3 bases and the V segment lost 0 bases, leaving 6 bases of the junction unmatched. Per germline, CDR1 SGHRS and CDR2 YFSETQ. The CDR3 covers 16 residues. CDR3 in DNA: TGCGCCAGCAGCTTGGGTTTCGGGACAGGGGACTACGAGCAGTACTTC. Translation: CASSLGFGTGDYEQYF.

The V and J genes are TRBV7-9 and TRBJ2-7; 12 nucleotides line up with TRBD1. CDR1 SEHNR and CDR2 FQNEAQ come from the germline V gene (reference sequence). The CDR3 extends over 16 amino acids. V lost 4 bases and J lost 2; bases outside the gene matches: 6. CDR3 residues: CASSSRDRGQPYEQYF. CDR3 nucleotides: TGTGCCAGCAGCTCCCGGGACAGGGGGCAACCCTACGAGCAGTACTTC.

In its sample, this clone was seen once. V is TRBV12-2 and J is TRBJ2-3; the D call TRBD2 from the table was never checked on the DNA. TRBV12-2 is noted as a pseudogene. The CDR3 length is 16 residues. CDR3: CASRRTSSPPNTTQYF. The CDR3 DNA reads TGTGCAAGTCGCAGAACTAGCAGCCCCCCTAATACTACGCAGTATTTT.

This sequence joins TRBV18 and TRBJ1-1, with 12 bases matching TRBD1. J was trimmed by 11 bases and V by 3 bases; bases with no gene match: 4. The CDR3 length is 13 residues. Germline lookup yields CDR1 KGHSH and CDR2 LQKENI. In nucleotides, the CDR3 is TGTGCCAGCTCACCGGGACAGGGGGCGCGTGCTTTCTTT. Protein: CASSPGQGARAFF.

The chain employs TRBV19 and TRBJ1-5; D call uncertain. V was pared by 7 bases and J by 3 bases, with 7 bases between. The CDR3 runs 12 residues. Germline V lookup: CDR1 LNHDA, CDR2 SQIVND (reference sequence). CDR3 DNA: TGTGCCAGTAACGAGTACAATCAGCCCCAGCATTTT. It specifies CASNEYNQPQHF.

The rearrangement uses TRBV20-1 and TRBJ2-4; possibly TRBD2 for D (5 bases). The CDR3 is 10 residues long. The germline V and J ends were trimmed by 6 bases and 10 bases, with 10 bases remaining between them. Germline values: CDR1 DFQATT, CDR2 SNEGSKA (reference sequence). CDR3 bases: TGCAGTGCGACCAGCGGTATTCAGTACTTC. This translates into CSATSGIQYF.

In its sample, this clone was seen once. V usage is TRBV11-2 and J usage is TRBJ2-2; tentatively, D is TRBD2 (7 bases). Trimming cost V 6 bases and J 7 bases, with 18 bases left between them. There are 15 residues in the CDR3. Per germline, CDR1 SGHAT and CDR2 FQNNGV. The CDR3: CASRSRGGADGELFF. CDR3 nucleotide sequence: TGTGCCAGCAGATCTAGGGGGGGGGCCGACGGGGAGCTGTTTTTT.

This clone was recorded only once. The J gene is TRBJ2-6, the V gene TRBV7-2; 8 bases line up with TRBD1. V lost 2 bases, J lost 8 bases, and 5 bases stayed unmatched. Germline lookup yields CDR1 SGHTA and CDR2 FQGNSA. This CDR3 is 15 amino acids long. The CDR3 DNA follows: TGTGCCAGCAGCTTATTGCAGGGGGCGACCAACGTCCTGACTTTC. Translating gives CASSLLQGATNVLTF.

The V and J genes are TRBV2 and TRBJ2-7; 10 bases map to TRBD1. Germline lookup yields CDR1 SNHLY and CDR2 FYNNEI. With V trimmed by 1 base and J by 5 bases, 5 bases remained unmatched. The CDR3 is 15 amino acids. The DNA of the CDR3 is TGTGCCAGCAGTGAAGGACAGGGGGCTCCCCACGAGCAGTACTTC. Its protein is CASSEGQGAPHEQYF.

As for this clone: The same CDR3 can be traced to other DNA sequences in this sample. The CDR3 nucleotides read TGTGCCAGCAGCCCCCGGGGGGGGAGCTCCTACAATGAGCAGTTCTTC. Protein: CASSPRGGSSYNEQFF. The J gene is TRBJ2-1, the V gene TRBV7-9; 8 nucleotides match TRBD2. CDR1 and CDR2 from the germline V gene are SEHNR and FQNEAQ (reference sequence). CDR3 length: 16 amino acids. V was pared by 5 bases and J by 0 bases, with 6 bases of the junction left unmatched.

This rearrangement joins TRBV19 to TRBJ1-1, with 7 bases that match TRBD1. The trim removed 3 bases at V and 6 bases at J, leaving 10 bases unmatched. CDR3 length: 15 amino acids. Germline loops: CDR1 LNHDA, CDR2 SQIVND (reference sequence). CDR3 DNA sequence: TGTGCCAGTAGTATGCAGGGGGTGGCCGACGCTGAAGCTTTCTTT. This sequence encodes CASSMQGVADAEAFF.

This chain connects TRBV2 to TRBJ2-4; 7 bases are a match to TRBD1. The CDR3 covers 13 residues. Germline V gives CDR1 SNHLY, CDR2 FYNNEI. J gave up 5 bases and V 10 bases, and 8 bases lay outside the gene matches. DNA of the CDR3: TGTGCCACCACAGGGGTGGAAGAAAACATTCAGTACTTC. Amino acid sequence: CATTGVEENIQYF.